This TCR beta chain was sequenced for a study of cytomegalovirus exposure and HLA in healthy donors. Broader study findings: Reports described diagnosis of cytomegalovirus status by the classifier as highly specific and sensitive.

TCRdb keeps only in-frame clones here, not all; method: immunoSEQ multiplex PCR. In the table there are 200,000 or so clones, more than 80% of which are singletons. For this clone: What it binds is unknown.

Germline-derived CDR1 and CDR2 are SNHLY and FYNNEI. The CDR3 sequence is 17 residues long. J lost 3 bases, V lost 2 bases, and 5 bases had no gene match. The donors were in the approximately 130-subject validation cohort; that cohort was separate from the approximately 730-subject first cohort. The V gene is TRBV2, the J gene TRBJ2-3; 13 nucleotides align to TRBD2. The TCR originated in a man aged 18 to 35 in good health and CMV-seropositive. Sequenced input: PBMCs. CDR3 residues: CASSEWTSGSVTDTQYF. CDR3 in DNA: TGTGCCAGCAGTGAATGGACTAGCGGGAGTGTAACAGATACGCAGTATTTT.